A single sample is the source of the 21 T cell receptor beta chains below, sequenced in a study of neurological immune-mediated disorders (dated by TCRdb to between 2019 and 2020). Libraries were built with 5' RACE. Sequencing was performed on an Illumina HiSeq 2500. TCRdb reran the public reads through fastp at Q25 and MiXCR, keeping productive beta chains. Every entry covers one CDR3 protein and lists the most common genes and DNA from its rows. This sample holds approximately 23,000 distinct CDR3 sequences; less than 11% were observed only once. Roughly a fifth of the sample comes from the top ten. The sample consisted of PBMCs. All receptors derive from a woman aged 55-69 years with HTLV-1-associated myelopathy (HAM/TSP).

This clonotype is judged medium-sized. This chain uses TRBV5-1 with TRBJ1-4; 8 nucleotides line up with TRBD1. The ends lost 4 bases at V and 8 bases at J; junction bases unmatched: 7. CDR1 SGHRS and CDR2 YFSETQ come from the germline V gene. This CDR3 comprises 14 residues. The CDR3 loop reads CASSTGQGHEKLFF. CDR3 nucleotides: TGCGCCAGCAGCACAGGACAGGGCCACGAAAAACTGTTTTTT. Full variable domain (rest looked up from reference TRBV5-1 and TRBJ1-4): KAGVTQTPRYLIKTRGQQVTLSCSPISGHRSVSWYQQTPGQGLQFLFEYFSETQRNKGNFPGRFSGRQFSNSRSEMNVSTLELGDSALYLCASSTGQGHEKLFFGSGTQLSVL.

This clonotype was seen repeatedly, ten times or more. The rearrangement links TRBV5-1 to TRBJ2-3; 12 nucleotides match TRBD2. After removal of 3 bases from V and 3 bases from J, the junction contained 8 bases not matched to a gene. The CDR3 is made up of 17 amino acids. Germline values: CDR1 SGHRS, CDR2 YFSETQ. The CDR3 reads CASSSRLAGVITDTQYF. Written as DNA, the CDR3 is TGCGCCAGCAGCTCCAGACTAGCGGGGGTAATTACAGATACGCAGTATTTT.

This clonotype was seen at least ten times. The gene calls are TRBV10-2 and TRBJ1-1, with 7 positions matching TRBD1. The germline V gene encodes CDR1 WSHSY and CDR2 SAAADI. Unmatched junction bases numbered 4, after V lost 6 bases and J lost 3 bases. The CDR3 is made up of 13 amino acids. CDR3 sequence: CASRVDRYTEAFF. The CDR3 coding sequence is TGCGCCAGCAGGGTGGACAGGTACACTGAAGCTTTCTTT.

This clonotype was recorded at least ten times. The chain has TRBV5-1 and TRBJ1-4; D is unclear. V lost 6 bases to trimming and J lost 4 bases, with 10 bases between them. From germline, CDR1 is SGHRS and CDR2 YFSETQ. The CDR3 is 13 residues long. CDR3 in DNA: TGCGCCAGCACGGACTCGGTTAATGAAAAACTGTTTTTT. As protein: CASTDSVNEKLFF. Full variable domain (remainder filled in from reference TRBV5-1 and TRBJ1-4): KAGVTQTPRYLIKTRGQQVTLSCSPISGHRSVSWYQQTPGQGLQFLFEYFSETQRNKGNFPGRFSGRQFSNSRSEMNVSTLELGDSALYLCASTDSVNEKLFFGSGTQLSVL.

This clonotype was counted ten times or more. The chain employs TRBV20-1 and TRBJ2-3; TRBD1 aligns across 7 bases. This CDR3 is 15 amino acids long. The ends lost 5 bases at V and 0 bases at J; junction bases unmatched: 8. The germline gives CDR1 DFQATT, CDR2 SNEGSKA (reference sequence). The CDR3 loop is CSAWDRRTSTDTQYF. The CDR3, as DNA: TGCAGTGCTTGGGACAGAAGAACAAGCACAGATACGCAGTATTTT.

The sample holds many counts of this clonotype. The V and J genes are TRBV20-1 and TRBJ2-1; 10 bases fit TRBD2. The V gene end was trimmed by 1 base and the J gene end by 3 bases; junction bases not matched to a gene: 3. The germline V gene has CDR1 DFQATT and CDR2 SNEGSKA (reference sequence). The CDR3 length is 15 residues. The CDR3 spells CSARVSGGGYNEQFF. The CDR3 nucleotides read TGCAGTGCTAGAGTAAGCGGGGGGGGCTACAATGAGCAGTTCTTC.

This clonotype has ten or more counts. This chain links TRBV20-1 with TRBJ1-2; 8 bases agree with TRBD1. CDR3 length: 13 residues. Per germline, CDR1 DFQATT and CDR2 SNEGSKA (reference sequence). V lost 6 bases and J lost 8; bases outside the gene matches: 11. The DNA of the CDR3 is TGCAGTGCAACCCGACAGGGGTTTGGAGGCTACACCTTC. This encodes CSATRQGFGGYTF.

In this sample, this clonotype turned up many times. The chain links TRBV30 to TRBJ2-1; D is possibly TRBD2 (6 bases). The ends were cut back, 4 bases at V and 11 bases at J, with 21 bases in the middle. From germline, CDR1 is GTSNPN and CDR2 SVGIG (reference sequence). CDR3 size: 14 residues. In DNA form, the CDR3 reads TGTGCCTGGACCATGGGCGGGGACCTGGAGAAGCAGTTCTTC. This translates into CAWTMGGDLEKQFF.

Relative to its sample, this clonotype is medium-sized. The junction shows a germline mismatch at one end, possibly a read error. The chain carries TRBV11-3 and TRBJ2-1; D gene unclear. Germline V gives CDR1 SGHNT, CDR2 YENEEA. The CDR3 totals 14 residues. The CDR3 sequence is CASSVSRSSNEQFF. The CDR3 DNA sequence: TGTGCCAGCAGCGTGTCTAGATCCTCCAATGAGCAGTTCTTC.

This clonotype was found many times. The J gene is TRBJ1-2, the V gene TRBV20-1; TRBD1 agrees at 8 bases. Germline V lookup: CDR1 DFQATT, CDR2 SNEGSKA (reference sequence). The V gene end was trimmed by 4 bases and the J gene end by 6 bases; junction bases not matched to a gene: 1. The CDR3 runs to 11 residues. CDR3 sequence reads: CSATTGDGYTF. CDR3 DNA sequence: TGCAGTGCTACGACAGGGGATGGCTACACCTTC.

This clonotype was observed many times. The chain links TRBV28 to TRBJ1-2, with 12 nucleotides matching TRBD1. With V trimmed by 6 bases and J by 2 bases, 7 bases remained unmatched. Germline CDR1 reads MDHEN; CDR2 reads SYDVKM. The CDR3 totals 16 residues. CDR3 nucleotide sequence: TGTGCCAGCAGCCCCACCGGGACAGGGGGCAACTATGGCTACACCTTC. It codes for CASSPTGTGGNYGYTF.

Within the sample, this clonotype is medium-sized. The chain joins TRBV6-6 to TRBJ2-2; D may be TRBD1 or TRBD2 (5 bases each). CDR3 length: 15 amino acids. Germline lookup yields CDR1 MNHNY and CDR2 SVGAGI (reference sequence). Between the trimmed V and J ends, which lost 2 bases and 6 bases, there was a span of 13 bases. CDR3 sequence: CASSYEGTTPGELFF. The CDR3 DNA reads as TGTGCCAGCAGTTACGAGGGGACGACCCCCGGGGAGCTGTTTTTT.

In this sample, this clonotype turned up many times. In DNA, the CDR3 is TGTGCCAGCTCAAACATCGATCGGTTTCTCGAGCAGTACTTC. Residues: CASSNIDRFLEQYF. The chain links TRBV18 to TRBJ2-7, with D hard to call. Germline V gene lookup returns CDR1 KGHSH and CDR2 LQKENI. Trimming stripped 5 bases from V and 6 bases from J, with 17 bases between. The CDR3 has 14 residues.

Ten or more counts support this clonotype. The J gene is TRBJ2-4, the V gene TRBV30, with 9 bases aligning to TRBD2. Trimming at V came to 0 bases and at J to 9 bases, leaving 12 bases not matched to a gene. Germline V CDR1 and CDR2: GTSNPN, SVGIG (reference sequence). The CDR3 totals 16 residues. The CDR3 sequence is CAWSVAVAGARGIQYF. In DNA form, the CDR3 reads TGTGCCTGGAGTGTAGCGGTAGCGGGGGCCCGGGGCATTCAGTACTTC.

In its sample, this clonotype was seen many times. J is TRBJ1-5 and V is TRBV20-1; no firm D call. The germline V and J ends were trimmed by 6 bases and 5 bases, with 14 bases remaining between them. The CDR3 sequence is 13 residues long. Germline CDR1 and CDR2: DFQATT and SNEGSKA (reference sequence). The CDR3 bases are TGCAGTGCCCGACCCCAAATTGATCAGCCCCAGCATTTT. As protein: CSARPQIDQPQHF.

This clonotype was found many times. V and J are TRBV5-1 and TRBJ2-1; 9 bases fit TRBD2. With V trimmed by 0 bases and J by 5 bases, 6 bases remained unmatched. The CDR3 totals 16 residues. Germline V CDR1 and CDR2: SGHRS, YFSETQ. This CDR3 is CASSLAAGGQNNEQFF. CDR3 DNA sequence: TGCGCCAGCAGCTTGGCGGCGGGGGGGCAGAACAATGAGCAGTTCTTC. The full variable domain, with the rest looked up from reference TRBV5-1 and TRBJ2-1, is KAGVTQTPRYLIKTRGQQVTLSCSPISGHRSVSWYQQTPGQGLQFLFEYFSETQRNKGNFPGRFSGRQFSNSRSEMNVSTLELGDSALYLCASSLAAGGQNNEQFFGPGTRLTVL.

This clonotype was picked up many times. V and J are TRBV7-9 and TRBJ1-2; tentatively, D is TRBD1 (5 bases). With 1 base removed from V and 0 bases from J, the gap between germline ends came to 6 bases. The CDR3 loop spans 14 amino acids. Germline assignment: CDR1 SEHNR and CDR2 FQNEAQ (reference sequence). The CDR3 loop reads CASSLGQSNYGYTF. CDR3 nucleotide sequence: TGTGCCAGCAGCTTAGGACAGTCTAACTATGGCTACACCTTC.

This clonotype was counted at least ten times. The chain couples TRBV4-1 to TRBJ1-2; D unresolved. Trimming cost V 1 base and J 1 base, with 10 bases left between them. This CDR3 comprises 15 residues. The germline V gene has CDR1 MGHRA and CDR2 YSYEKL. The CDR3 coding sequence is TGCGCCAGCAGCCAAGGGGGTAGCTTTAACTATGGCTACACCTTC. It codes for CASSQGGSFNYGYTF.

By its share, this clonotype is medium-sized. This chain links TRBV7-8 with TRBJ2-3; a possible D gene is TRBD2 (7 bases). The CDR3 runs to 16 residues. CDR1 is SGHVS, CDR2 FQNEAQ, per germline. V was shortened by 5 bases and J by 4 bases, with 19 bases between the two germline ends. The CDR3 DNA reads TGTGCCAGCAGCACTATACGAGGGGGGGTGTCAGATACGCAGTATTTT. This translates into CASSTIRGGVSDTQYF. Filled out from reference TRBV7-8 and TRBJ2-3, the complete variable domain reads GAGVSQSPRYKVAKRGQDVALRCDPISGHVSLFWYQQALGQGPEFLTYFQNEAQLDKSGLPSDRFFAERPEGSVSTLKIQRTQQEDSAVYLCASSTIRGGVSDTQYFGPGTRLTVL.

Remarks on this clonotype: The DNA is omitted, as the CDR3 cannot be located on it reliably, and the CDR3 follows TCRdb's listing. V gene TRBV5-1 combines with J gene TRBJ2-7; the table's TRBD2 call for D was not verified on the DNA. CDR1 and CDR2 from the germline V gene are SGHRS and YFSETQ. 20 amino acids form the CDR3, both terminal residues included. The CDR3 region is CASSFYICSAKRTSNYEQYF.

This chain links TRBV12-3 or TRBV12-4 with TRBJ2-3; no definite D call. The CDR3 extends over 17 amino acids. The V end was cut by 3 bases, the J end by 5 bases, with 21 bases between. Written as DNA, the CDR3 is TGTGCCAGCAGTTTTTCTCCGACGCTAGAGGTGGGAGATACGCAGTATTTT. Protein: CASSFSPTLEVGDTQYF.